This T cell receptor (beta chain) was profiled in a study of blood T cell repertoires in COVID-19. Study background: The cDNA or gDNA used as material had been derived from T cells, B-cell-depleted T cells, or PBMCs.

This CDR3 contains 11 residues. Trimming removed 7 bases from V and 6 bases from J; junction bases left unmatched: 1. Germline lookup yields CDR1 SQVTM and CDR2 ANQGSEA. This clone was seen a single time. Source study methods: Reference gene primer amplification gave estimated nucleated cell counts. Profiling relied on immunoSEQ multiplex PCR, and the TCRdb table lists in-frame clones only, not all of them. V and J calls and clone size come straight from that table; D and trimming were deduced from the DNA. The sample has about 140,000 clones, about 86% seen once. What was sequenced was peripheral blood. The chain recombines TRBV29-1 with TRBJ1-1; 11 bases line up with TRBD1. This receptor was identified in a woman aged 55-69 years with acute or convalescent COVID-19. This CDR3 reads CSGTGGAEAFF. Here the CDR3 DNA reads TGCAGCGGGACAGGGGGCGCTGAAGCTTTCTTT.